This TCR beta chain was found in a study of response to subunit inactivated influenza vaccine. TCRdb re-called the RT-PCR reads with MiXCR, one entry per CDR3 protein. This sample has about 650,000 distinct CDR3 sequences, with less than 15% found just once. The CDR3 runs to 14 residues. Trimming shortened V by 5 bases and J by 2 bases, and 12 bases separated the two germline ends. In germline, CDR1 is SGHTA, CDR2 FQGNSA. Notes on the study in general: With each seasonal influenza vaccination, the authors suggested, few new T cells are recruited.

Turning to this clonotype: Its cognate antigen is unknown.

This TCR came from a man aged 45-65 years who received an inactivated influenza vaccine. Sequenced material: PBMCs from blood, taken 14 to 15 days before vaccination. This rearrangement joins TRBV7-2 to TRBJ1-2; possibly TRBD1 for D (6 bases). The CDR3 DNA reads as TGTGCCAGCAGCCGATACGGACAGAACTATGGCTACACCTTC. It codes for CASSRYGQNYGYTF.